This passage covers 9 T cell receptor beta chains from one sample sequenced in a study of OX40 agonist ivuxolimab in advanced cancers. The repertoire was sequenced with immunoSEQ multiplex PCR; TCRdb's copy has only in-frame clones and lacks some. The table includes about 84,000 clones, roughly 84% detected once. Sequences were derived from CD4+ or CD8+ T cells sorted from blood, sampled in a trial of the OX40 agonist ivuxolimab. The receptors were sampled from an adult with an advanced solid tumor such as melanoma, head and neck, liver or kidney cancer.

The chain uses TRBV29-1 and TRBJ1-5; TRBD1 matches at 8 bases. Germline V gene lookup returns CDR1 SQVTM and CDR2 ANQGSEA. The CDR3 sequence is 12 residues long. The junction had 11 bases not matched to a gene; V was cut back by 8 bases and J by 11 bases. The CDR3 reads CSQGQALGSQHF. CDR3 nucleotide sequence: TGCAGCCAGGGACAGGCCCTTGGGTCCCAGCATTTT. The whole variable domain, remainder taken from reference TRBV29-1 and TRBJ1-5, is SAVISQKPSRDICQRGTSLTIQCQVDSQVTMMFWYRQQPGQSLTLIATANQGSEATYESGFVIDKFPISRPNLTFSTLTVSNMSPEDSSIYLCSQGQALGSQHFGDGTRLSIL.

The rearrangement links TRBV6-5 to TRBJ1-6; the match to TRBD1 covers 8 bases. Germline V lookup: CDR1 MNHEY, CDR2 SVGAGI. Trimming took 5 bases from V and 10 from J; bases not matched to a gene: 10. CDR3 length: 15 amino acids. The CDR3 sequence: CASSPRDRPSSPLHF. CDR3 sequence (DNA): TGTGCCAGCAGTCCCCGGGACAGGCCCAGCTCACCCCTCCACTTT.

This clone has only a few counts. The chain carries TRBV18 and TRBJ1-1; 7 bases map to TRBD1. The CDR3 totals 14 residues. V was clipped by 2 bases and J by 11 bases; unmatched bases: 11. Germline CDR1 is KGHSH and CDR2 is LQKENI. CDR3 protein: CASSPSGTDSPAFF. CDR3 in DNA: TGTGCCAGCTCACCATCCGGGACAGATAGCCCGGCTTTCTTT.

The chain couples TRBV29-1 to TRBJ2-5, with 10 nucleotides matching TRBD1. This CDR3 region has 14 residues. Trimming at V came to 6 bases and at J to 3 bases, leaving 7 bases not matched to a gene. CDR1 is SQVTM and CDR2 is ANQGSEA in the germline V gene. CDR3 protein: CSVGRGTGEETQYF. The CDR3 DNA reads TGCAGCGTCGGAAGGGGGACAGGGGAAGAGACCCAGTACTTC.

On this clone itself: Other DNA sequences of this sample code for an identical CDR3. The rearrangement links TRBV5-1 to TRBJ2-5; TRBD2 agrees at 7 bases. J lost 4 bases, V lost 3 bases, and 3 bases had no gene match. Germline values: CDR1 SGHRS, CDR2 YFSETQ. The CDR3 covers 13 residues. The CDR3 DNA reads TGCGCCAGCAGCTCTGGGGGGGGAGAGACCCAGTACTTC. Its protein is CASSSGGGETQYF.

The CDR3 DNA reads TGTGCCATCAGTGAAACCCCGGGACAGTCTGAAGCTTTCTTT. This codes for CAISETPGQSEAFF. The rearrangement links TRBV10-3 to TRBJ1-1; 7 bases line up with TRBD1. The junction had 7 bases not matched to a gene; V was cut back by 3 bases and J by 6 bases. Germline lookup yields CDR1 ENHRY and CDR2 SYGVKD. The CDR3 covers 14 residues.

Comment on this clone: This sample includes further DNA sequences coding for the same CDR3. The chain links TRBV15 to TRBJ1-6; TRBD1 agrees at 7 bases. Germline CDR1 reads LNHNV; CDR2 reads YYDKDF (reference sequence). Trimming removed 5 bases from V and 7 bases from J; junction bases left unmatched: 11. This CDR3 has 16 residues. In DNA, the CDR3 is TGTGCCACCAGCCGATCACAGGGGTTTAGGAATTCACCCCTCCACTTT. It encodes CATSRSQGFRNSPLHF.

This chain joins TRBV5-1 and TRBJ2-2, with D possibly matching TRBD2 (6 bases). This CDR3 contains 15 residues. Germline V gene sequence: CDR1 SGHRS, CDR2 YFSETQ. The V end was cut by 4 bases, the J end by 5 bases, with 15 bases between. The CDR3 DNA follows: TGCGCCAGCAGCCTCCGGGACTCCGAAACCGGGGAGCTGTTTTTT. This encodes CASSLRDSETGELFF.

This chain joins TRBV18 and TRBJ2-7, with D perhaps TRBD1 (7 bases). Germline loops: CDR1 KGHSH, CDR2 LQKENI. This CDR3 contains 15 residues. With 3 bases removed from V and 4 bases from J, the gap between germline ends came to 16 bases. The CDR3 loop is CASSPMEGQIYEQYF. CDR3 DNA: TGTGCCAGCTCACCGATGGAGGGACAGATATACGAGCAGTACTTC.